Here is one T cell receptor (beta chain) with its context. Its cognate antigen is unknown. The data are from a study of chemoradiotherapy in HPV16-positive cancers. At the level of the study: A couple of HPV16-positive patients' cells yielded candidate HPV-specific clones and common motifs.

Study-level points and caveats: Candidate HPV-specific clones and E7-related TCR motifs grew in tumor during treatment.

The method was immunoSEQ multiplex PCR; TCRdb's version includes in-frame clones alone and lacks a portion of them. Here the sample spans more than 10,000 clones, approximately 89% being singletons. J gave up 4 bases and V 4 bases, and 10 bases lay outside the gene matches. The CDR3 has 15 residues. Germline assignment: CDR1 SGHKS and CDR2 YYEKEE (reference sequence). The sequence came from a human donor with HPV-associated anogenital cancer. Specimen: blood, collected from a patient who underwent chemoradiotherapy. This chain links TRBV5-5 with TRBJ1-1, with 7 bases aligning to TRBD1. In DNA form, the CDR3 reads TGTGCCAGCAGCGGAAGAGCAGGGGGAGGCACTGAAGCTTTCTTT. It yields the protein CASSGRAGGGTEAFF.